Following are 9 T cell receptor beta chains from one sample sequenced in a study of shared T cell receptors in the human thymus. Here immunoSEQ multiplex PCR was the method, and the copy in TCRdb shows in-frame clones only, minus some. The sample lists about 380,000 clones, roughly 94% occurring once. The sample comprised thymocytes. These receptors were collected from a human donor.

The chain uses TRBV11-1 and TRBJ2-1; 8 bases line up with TRBD1. Germline assignment: CDR1 SGHAT and CDR2 FQDESV (reference sequence). Germline trimming cut 4 bases from V and 7 bases from J; bases unmatched to any gene: 12. The CDR3 is 16 amino acids. DNA of the CDR3: TGTGCCAGCAGCTCCAGGACAGGGAACTTGGGGAATGAGCAGTTCTTC. This sequence encodes CASSSRTGNLGNEQFF.

The V call is TRBV29-1, the J call TRBJ2-1; 7 bases map to TRBD2. The V segment lost 4 bases and the J segment 8 bases; nucleotides outside the gene matches: 5. Germline V gene sequence: CDR1 SQVTM, CDR2 ANQGSEA. The CDR3 has 12 residues. CDR3 in amino acids: CSVGEGQHEQFF. CDR3 DNA sequence: TGCAGCGTTGGGGAGGGGCAGCATGAGCAGTTCTTC.

The chain recombines TRBV7-9 with TRBJ2-7, with TRBD2 identical over 8 bases. The CDR3 is 17 residues long. Germline V gene sequence: CDR1 SEHNR, CDR2 FQNEAQ (reference sequence). The junction had 12 bases not matched to a gene; V was cut back by 4 bases and J by 1 base. As DNA, the CDR3 is TGTGCCAGCAGCTCCGTCTGGGGCGGGAGGCAGTCCTACGAGCAGTACTTC. Translated: CASSSVWGGRQSYEQYF.

The rearrangement joins TRBV29-1 to TRBJ2-7; TRBD1 or TRBD2 may be the D gene (5 bases each). V was clipped by 6 bases and J by 0 bases, with 21 bases between them. The CDR3 runs to 16 residues. Germline CDR1 is SQVTM and CDR2 is ANQGSEA. The CDR3: CSVLFRGRPSSYEQYF. CDR3 DNA: TGCAGCGTCCTATTTCGGGGCAGGCCGAGCTCCTACGAGCAGTACTTC.

V usage is TRBV5-4 and J usage is TRBJ1-4, with 7 bases identical to TRBD1. The CDR3 has 18 amino acids. Germline trimming cut 4 bases from V and 4 bases from J; bases unmatched to any gene: 16. Germline V gene data show CDR1 as SGHNT and CDR2 as YYREEE (reference sequence). The CDR3 nucleotides are TGTGCCAGCAGCGTTCAACAGGGGCCCCTCGAGGATAATGAAAAACTGTTTTTT. Translating it yields CASSVQQGPLEDNEKLFF.

This sequence joins TRBV6-1 and TRBJ2-5; 11 nucleotides match TRBD2. With the DNA end fitting TRBJ2-7 better, the J assignment may be wrong. This CDR3 contains 16 residues. Germline lookup yields CDR1 MNHNS and CDR2 SASEGT. The CDR3 spells CASSEGLAGHAYEQYF. CDR3 nucleotides: TGTGCCAGCAGTGAAGGACTAGCGGGACACGCCTACGAGCAGTACTTC.

The J gene is TRBJ2-7, the V gene TRBV28, with 11 bases lining up with TRBD1. There are 14 residues in the CDR3. CDR1 is MDHEN, CDR2 SYDVKM, per germline. V dropped 4 bases and J dropped 4; count of bases not matched to a gene: 3. The CDR3, as DNA: TGTGCCAGCAGTTCCGGGACAGGGGGTTACGAGCAGTACTTC. It specifies CASSSGTGGYEQYF.

The rearrangement links TRBV2 to TRBJ1-1; 10 positions agree with TRBD1. After removal of 6 bases from V and 3 bases from J, the junction contained 7 bases not matched to a gene. Germline V gene lookup returns CDR1 SNHLY and CDR2 FYNNEI. There are 15 residues in the CDR3. CDR3 DNA sequence: TGTGCCAGCAGCAGACAGGGGGCGCGGGACACTGAAGCTTTCTTT. Its protein product is CASSRQGARDTEAFF.

With regard to this clone: Sequence at one end of the junction differs from germline and may be a read error. This chain connects TRBV27 to TRBJ2-1; TRBD2 aligns across 9 bases. Germline assignment: CDR1 MNHEY and CDR2 SMNVEV (reference sequence). This CDR3 is 16 amino acids long. The CDR3 sequence: CASSPSGTSSHNEQFF. CDR3 in DNA: TGTGCCAGCAGTCCATCGGGGACTAGCTCCCACAATGAGCAGTTCTTC.